The entry below describes one T cell receptor (beta chain). Per the study methods: Cell counts per sample came from amplifying reference gene primers. Using immunoSEQ multiplex PCR, the repertoire was profiled, and TCRdb retains in-frame clones only, with some absent. V and J calls and clone size come straight from that table; D and trimming were deduced from the DNA. The sample lists around 170,000 clones, around 84% occurring once. This sample was included in a study of blood T cell repertoires in COVID-19. Study as a whole: PBMCs, B-cell-depleted T cells, or T cells were the source of the cDNA or gDNA that made up the material.

The CDR3 runs to 17 residues. The V and J ends lost 0 bases and 8 bases, in that order; junction bases with no gene match: 14. The germline CDR1 and CDR2 sequences are SGDLS and YYNGEE. The chain couples TRBV9 to TRBJ1-2, with TRBD1 matching over 9 bases. The sequencing sample was made of peripheral blood. The TCR sequence derives from a man younger than 45 with active or convalescent COVID-19. The CDR3, as DNA: TGTGCCAGCAGCGTAGTTGAGGGACAGGGAAGAACGCGGGGCTACACCTTC. Protein product: CASSVVEGQGRTRGYTF. The full variable domain, its missing parts supplied by reference TRBV9 and TRBJ1-2, is DSGVTQTPKHLITATGQRVTLRCSPRSGDLSVYWYQQSLDQGLQFLIQYYNGEERAKGNILERFSAQQFPDLHSELNLSSLELGDSALYFCASSVVEGQGRTRGYTFGSGTRLTVV.